The 19 T cell receptor beta chains below were found in one sample sequenced in a study of blood T cell repertoires in COVID-19. Clones were sequenced by immunoSEQ multiplex PCR, and TCRdb holds only the in-frame ones, with some missing. Of under 250,000 clones listed, 86% are singletons. Sequenced material: peripheral blood. These receptors all stem from a woman older than 75 with COVID-19, enrolled during active disease.

This sequence joins TRBV5-8 and TRBJ1-5; unclear D gene. CDR1 is SGHTS, CDR2 YDEGEE, per germline. The CDR3 has 12 amino acids. V was shortened by 0 bases and J by 12 bases, with 10 bases between the two germline ends. CDR3 sequence: CASSLVRGGQHF. Written as DNA, the CDR3 is TGTGCCAGCAGCTTGGTTCGGGGTGGCCAGCATTTT.

The chain carries TRBV12-3 or TRBV12-4 and TRBJ1-3; D not certain. The V end lost 4 bases, the J end lost 0 bases, and 4 bases lay between the germline ends. The CDR3 has 13 amino acids. The CDR3 region is CASSSLSGNTIYF. The CDR3 DNA is TGTGCCAGCAGTTCCCTCTCTGGAAACACCATATATTTT.

V and J are TRBV5-8 and TRBJ1-5; no firm D call. Trimming stripped 1 base from V and 2 bases from J, with 13 bases between. The CDR3 covers 16 residues. Germline V gene sequence: CDR1 SGHTS, CDR2 YDEGEE. CDR3 sequence: CASSLMRGSGNQPQHF. CDR3 nucleotide sequence: TGTGCCAGCAGCTTGATGCGCGGTAGTGGCAATCAGCCCCAGCATTTT.

The chain combines TRBV28 with TRBJ1-3; D is undetermined. Trimming took 5 bases from V and 0 from J, leaving 17 bases between them. The germline CDR1 and CDR2 sequences are MDHEN and SYDVKM. The CDR3 is made up of 17 amino acids. CDR3 in amino acids: CASSPSLHRISGNTIYF. In DNA form, the CDR3 reads TGTGCCAGCAGTCCGTCCTTACATCGTATCTCTGGAAACACCATATATTTT.

The rearrangement links TRBV7-8 to TRBJ2-3, with 10 bases lining up with TRBD2. The trim removed 5 bases at V and 2 bases at J, leaving 7 bases unmatched. The germline CDR1 and CDR2 sequences are SGHVS and FQNEAQ. This CDR3 contains 16 residues. CDR3 loop: CASSPSGLADTDTQYF. Written as DNA, the CDR3 is TGTGCCAGCAGCCCGAGTGGACTAGCGGACACAGATACGCAGTATTTT.

The chain carries TRBV7-2 and TRBJ2-5; possible D gene TRBD2, 5 bases. The CDR3 extends over 13 amino acids. V was cut by 6 bases and J by 6 bases, with 14 bases left in between. Per the germline V gene, CDR1 is SGHTA and CDR2 is FQGNSA. The CDR3 DNA is TGTGCCAGCAGTATACGGGGTAGACAGACCCAGTACTTC. Amino acids: CASSIRGRQTQYF.

The chain is built from TRBV7-9 and TRBJ1-4; tentatively, D is TRBD1 (5 bases). V lost 2 bases to trimming and J lost 5 bases, with 9 bases between them. The CDR3 runs 14 residues. CDR1 is SEHNR, CDR2 FQNEAQ, per germline (reference sequence). The CDR3 DNA reads as TGTGCCAGCAGCTTAACAGGACCGAATGAAAAACTGTTTTTT. This gives the protein CASSLTGPNEKLFF.

The rearrangement links TRBV7-9 to TRBJ1-5, with D possibly matching TRBD1 (6 bases). CDR1 is SEHNR and CDR2 is FQNEAQ in the germline V gene (reference sequence). The CDR3 is 15 amino acids. V gave up 5 bases and J gave up 2 bases, with 13 bases separating them. CDR3 region: CASSPQGAGNQPQHF. The CDR3 DNA reads TGTGCCAGCAGCCCACAGGGTGCGGGCAATCAGCCCCAGCATTTT. Full variable domain (rest looked up from reference TRBV7-9 and TRBJ1-5): DTGVSQNPRHKITKRGQNVTFRCDPISEHNRLYWYRQTLGQGPEFLTYFQNEAQLEKSRLLSDRFSAERPKGSFSTLEIQRTEQGDSAMYLCASSPQGAGNQPQHFGDGTRLSIL.

This clone has only a few counts. The rearrangement links TRBV2 to TRBJ2-2; D perhaps matches TRBD1 (5 bases). CDR1 and CDR2 (germline): SNHLY, FYNNEI. V shed 2 bases and J shed 1 base, with 5 bases lying between them. The CDR3 contains 14 residues. The CDR3 here is CASSEQGNTGELFF. In nucleotides, the CDR3 is TGTGCCAGCAGTGAACAGGGGAACACCGGGGAGCTGTTTTTT.

V gene TRBV5-6 combines with J gene TRBJ1-1, with 7 bases fitting TRBD1. The J segment lost 6 bases and the V segment lost 1 base, leaving 21 bases of the junction unmatched. The CDR3 covers 19 residues. From germline, CDR1 is SGHDT and CDR2 YYEEEE. Here the CDR3 reads CASSLPRGGTAGLVAEAFF. The CDR3 DNA is TGTGCCAGCAGCTTGCCCCGAGGGGGGACAGCCGGTTTAGTAGCTGAAGCTTTCTTT.

The genes are TRBV6-5 and TRBJ2-5, with 12 bases matching TRBD2. Germline CDR1 MNHEY, CDR2 SVGAGI. V shed 8 bases and J 4 bases; nucleotides not matched to a gene: 8. This CDR3 has 15 residues. The CDR3 nucleotides are TGTGCCAGCGTCGCCGCTAGCGGGGGGGCAGAGACCCAGTACTTC. Translating gives CASVAASGGAETQYF.

The chain joins TRBV6-2 or TRBV6-3 to TRBJ1-6; 12 nucleotides agree with TRBD1. The V segment lost 6 bases and the J segment 10 bases; nucleotides outside the gene matches: 10. This CDR3 comprises 16 residues. Germline values: CDR1 MNHEY, CDR2 SVGEGT. The CDR3 DNA sequence: TGTGCCAGCAGCATGCGGGACAGGGGGCCTCGATCACCCCTCCACTTT. Amino acids: CASSMRDRGPRSPLHF.

The V gene is TRBV29-1, the J gene TRBJ2-7; 9 bases align to TRBD1. The V gene end was trimmed by 4 bases and the J gene end by 0 bases; junction bases not matched to a gene: 7. The CDR3 has 15 residues. The germline V gene encodes CDR1 SQVTM and CDR2 ANQGSEA. The CDR3 spells CSVAPGTGSSYEQYF. Written as DNA, the CDR3 is TGCAGCGTTGCTCCTGGGACAGGGTCCTCCTACGAGCAGTACTTC.

CDR3 DNA sequence: TGTGCCAGCTCCACCGCTGACAGATACTATGGCTACACCTTC. Its translation: CASSTADRYYGYTF. The genes are TRBV18 and TRBJ1-2; D perhaps matches TRBD1 (5 bases). The germline V and J ends were trimmed by 6 bases and 3 bases, with 14 bases remaining between them. Germline loops: CDR1 KGHSH, CDR2 LQKENI. The CDR3 contains 14 residues.

The chain uses TRBV4-1 and TRBJ1-6; D is possibly TRBD1 (6 bases). There are 12 residues in the CDR3. V was pared by 10 bases and J by 13 bases, with 17 bases between. CDR1 and CDR2 (germline): MGHRA, YSYEKL. In DNA form, the CDR3 reads TGCGCCACCCAGGGGATTTTGGGTCCCCTCCACTTT. Its protein product is CATQGILGPLHF.

DNA of the CDR3: TGTGCCAGCAGCCCAGGACAGGGTCGGGAAAAACTGTTTTTT. Amino acids: CASSPGQGREKLFF. The chain carries TRBV3-1 (or the pseudogene TRBV3-2) and TRBJ1-4; 8 bases are shared with TRBD1. Germline V CDR1 and CDR2: LGHDT, YNNKEL (reference sequence). The V gene end was trimmed by 4 bases and the J gene end by 8 bases; junction bases not matched to a gene: 6. This CDR3 is 14 amino acids long.

The chain employs TRBV4-2 and TRBJ2-5; 8 bases are shared with TRBD1. The CDR3 loop spans 16 amino acids. V lost 6 bases and J lost 5; bases outside the gene matches: 14. Germline values: CDR1 LGHNA, CDR2 YNFKEQ. The chain's CDR3 is CASSLDSDRAWETQYF. The CDR3 nucleotides read TGTGCCAGCAGTCTCGATTCGGACAGGGCTTGGGAGACCCAGTACTTC.

The genes are TRBV5-5 and TRBJ2-3; tentative D call: TRBD2 (6 bases). V lost 6 bases and J 2 bases, leaving 16 bases between the germline ends. Germline-derived CDR1 and CDR2 are SGHKS and YYEKEE (reference sequence). The CDR3 runs to 15 residues. The DNA for the CDR3 is TGTGCCAGCACTCGGAGGGGCCAATCCACAGATACGCAGTATTTT. The encoded protein is CASTRRGQSTDTQYF.

This chain joins TRBV28 and TRBJ2-7, with 7 bases aligning to TRBD2. The CDR3 totals 12 residues. V shed 3 bases and J 6 bases; nucleotides not matched to a gene: 2. Germline V gene sequence: CDR1 MDHEN, CDR2 SYDVKM. The chain's CDR3 is CASSLTSSEQYF. In nucleotides, the CDR3 is TGTGCCAGCAGTTTGACTAGCAGCGAGCAGTACTTC.